One and the same sample provided the 4 T cell receptor beta chains below, sequenced in a study of T-cell memory formation after mild COVID-19. One entry per CDR3 protein results from TCRdb running MiXCR on the 5' RACE reads. The data contain 400,000 to 500,000 distinct CDR3 sequences, approximately 19% of them singletons. The sequenced material came from PBMCs or a T cell subset sorted from them (not recorded which). Receptors originate from a man younger than 35 who had mild COVID-19 (a few samples of this study predate the infection). Cell type and time point are not known.

This clonotype has just a few counts. V is TRBV18 and J is TRBJ1-1; D is unclear. CDR1 KGHSH and CDR2 LQKENI come from the germline V gene. V was shortened by 3 bases and J by 1 base, with 9 bases between the two germline ends. This CDR3 is built from 14 residues. CDR3 nucleotide sequence: TGTGCCAGCTCACCCGCTCCCTCGAACACTGAAGCTTTCTTT. This codes for CASSPAPSNTEAFF.

This clonotype turned up a few times. The V and J genes are TRBV5-1 and TRBJ2-5; D unresolved. The V end lost 4 bases, the J end lost 0 bases, and 13 bases lay between the germline ends. This CDR3 has 15 amino acids. Per the germline V gene, CDR1 is SGHRS and CDR2 is YFSETQ. Here the CDR3 DNA reads TGCGCCAGCAGCCCCGGTGGGCAGGACCAAGAGACCCAGTACTTC. Amino acid sequence: CASSPGGQDQETQYF. The full variable domain, its missing parts supplied by reference TRBV5-1 and TRBJ2-5, is KAGVTQTPRYLIKTRGQQVTLSCSPISGHRSVSWYQQTPGQGLQFLFEYFSETQRNKGNFPGRFSGRQFSNSRSEMNVSTLELGDSALYLCASSPGGQDQETQYFGPGTRLLVL.

This sequence joins TRBV5-1 and TRBJ1-4; perhaps TRBD1 as D (5 bases). CDR3 size: 13 residues. Trimming took 0 bases from V and 5 from J, leaving 5 bases between them. CDR1 and CDR2 from the germline V gene are SGHRS and YFSETQ. The CDR3 coding sequence is TGCGCCAGCAGCTTGGGACAGAATGAAAAACTGTTTTTT. As protein: CASSLGQNEKLFF.

This clonotype has a handful of counts. This CDR3 reads CASSQETGRNSPLHF. The CDR3 coding sequence is TGTGCCAGCAGCCAAGAAACGGGCCGGAATTCACCCCTCCACTTT. The chain links TRBV3-1 to TRBJ1-6; D is unresolved. V dropped 0 bases and J dropped 7 bases, with 10 bases sitting between them. Per the germline V gene, CDR1 is LGHDT and CDR2 is YNNKEL (reference sequence). The CDR3 sequence is 15 residues long.